The sequence of this T cell receptor (beta chain) was determined in a study of long-term antiretroviral therapy in people with HIV. At survey level, the immunoSEQ assay was run in its v3.0 version. Profiled with immunoSEQ multiplex PCR; TCRdb holds only in-frame clones, not every one. The sample consists of about 39,000 clones, more than 80% of them appearing once. V trimming: 10 bases; J trimming: 2 bases; junction bases outside the gene matches: 6. This CDR3 region has 13 residues. From germline, CDR1 is MNHNS and CDR2 SASEGT. Treatment for all HIV-infected participants took place in the United States. The samples, holding 1-10 million cryopreserved PBMC, were thawed before DNA extraction was carried out. This clone was detected once.

The source of this sequence is a woman aged 45-65 years with HIV. The gene calls are TRBV6-1 and TRBJ1-2, with 8 bases matching TRBD1. Sequenced here: unsorted PBMCs, sampled 3.1 years after starting antiretroviral therapy. CDR3 DNA: TGTGCCACCACGACAGGGGCGAACTATGGCTACACCTTC. Its protein is CATTTGANYGYTF.